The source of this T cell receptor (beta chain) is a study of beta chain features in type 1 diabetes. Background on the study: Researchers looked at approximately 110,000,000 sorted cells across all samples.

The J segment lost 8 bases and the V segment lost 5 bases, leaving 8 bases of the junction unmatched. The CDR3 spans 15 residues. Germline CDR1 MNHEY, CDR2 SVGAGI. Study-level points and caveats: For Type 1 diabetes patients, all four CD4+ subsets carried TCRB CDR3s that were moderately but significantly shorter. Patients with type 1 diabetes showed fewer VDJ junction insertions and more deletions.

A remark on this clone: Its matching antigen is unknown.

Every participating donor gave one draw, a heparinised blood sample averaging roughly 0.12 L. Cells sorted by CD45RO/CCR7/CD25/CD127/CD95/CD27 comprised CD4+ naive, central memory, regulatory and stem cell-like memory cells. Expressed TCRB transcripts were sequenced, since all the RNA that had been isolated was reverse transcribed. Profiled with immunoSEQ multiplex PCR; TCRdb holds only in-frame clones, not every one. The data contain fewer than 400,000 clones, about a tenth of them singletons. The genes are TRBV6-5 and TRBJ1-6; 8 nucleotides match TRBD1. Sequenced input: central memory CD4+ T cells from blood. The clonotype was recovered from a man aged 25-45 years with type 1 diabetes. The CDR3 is CASSTGPQGDSPLHF. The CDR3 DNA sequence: TGTGCCAGCAGTACGGGGCCACAGGGGGATTCACCCCTCCACTTT.